This TCR beta chain is drawn from a study of vaccination and CD4 T cells after COVID-19. Study overall: Each participant underwent a two-dose regimen of either the BNT162b2 or the mRNA-1273 vaccine. Study-level results: The authors studied relatively few convalescent patients and analyzed no early post-infection timepoints.

V lost 0 bases to trimming and J lost 5 bases, with 10 bases between them. The germline gives CDR1 LGHNA, CDR2 YSLEER. The CDR3 has 14 residues. Oncomine TCR Beta short-read sequencing was applied to DNA from cultured CD4+ T cells. TCRdb called the PCR reads again in MiXCR, with one record for every CDR3 protein. Altogether some 10,000 distinct CDR3 sequences are present, less than 55% being singletons, with the ten largest covering about 35%. As to this clonotype: Its antigen is currently unknown.

Specified treatment: roughly ten-day PBMC culture with coronavirus spike peptide pools or control peptides (ViraFEST assay). This chain connects TRBV4-3 to TRBJ1-1; D is possibly TRBD1 (6 bases). This receptor was identified in a human donor who had recovered from COVID-19. Sequenced material: CD4+ T cells from blood, cultured in vitro. CDR3 sequence reads: CASSQDGRGTEAFF. CDR3 bases: TGCGCCAGCAGCCAAGACGGCAGGGGTACTGAAGCTTTCTTT.